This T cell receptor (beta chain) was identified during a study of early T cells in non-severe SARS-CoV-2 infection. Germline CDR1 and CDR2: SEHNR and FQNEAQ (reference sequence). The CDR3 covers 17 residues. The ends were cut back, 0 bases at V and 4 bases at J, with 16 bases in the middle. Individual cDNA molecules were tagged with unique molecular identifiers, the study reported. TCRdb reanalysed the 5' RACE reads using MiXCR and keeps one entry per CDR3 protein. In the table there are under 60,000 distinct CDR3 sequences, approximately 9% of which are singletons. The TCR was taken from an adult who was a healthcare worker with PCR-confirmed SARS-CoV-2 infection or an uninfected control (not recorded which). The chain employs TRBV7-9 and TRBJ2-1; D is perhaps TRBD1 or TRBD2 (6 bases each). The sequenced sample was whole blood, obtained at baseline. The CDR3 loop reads CASSLAEGEYSYNEQFF. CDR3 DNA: TGTGCCAGCAGCTTAGCGGAGGGGGAGTATTCGTACAATGAGCAGTTCTTC.